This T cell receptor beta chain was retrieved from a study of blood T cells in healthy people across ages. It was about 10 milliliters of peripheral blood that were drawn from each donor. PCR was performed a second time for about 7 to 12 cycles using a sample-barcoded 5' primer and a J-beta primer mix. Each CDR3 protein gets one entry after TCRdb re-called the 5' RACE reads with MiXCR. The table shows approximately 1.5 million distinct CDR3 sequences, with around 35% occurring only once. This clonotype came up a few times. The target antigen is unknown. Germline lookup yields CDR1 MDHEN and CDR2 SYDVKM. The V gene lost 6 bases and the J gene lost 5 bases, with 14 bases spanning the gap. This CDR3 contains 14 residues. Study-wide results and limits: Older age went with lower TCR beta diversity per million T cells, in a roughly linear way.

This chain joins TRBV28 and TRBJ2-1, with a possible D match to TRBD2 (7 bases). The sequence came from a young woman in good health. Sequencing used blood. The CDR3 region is CASSRRGGNNEQFF. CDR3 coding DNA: TGTGCCAGCAGCCGTCGCGGGGGCAACAATGAGCAGTTCTTC.